This T cell receptor beta chain is from a study of OX40 agonist ivuxolimab in advanced cancers. Regarding the study as a whole: Some of the lowest clonal expansion was seen in partial responders at 0.1-3.0 mg/kg. On average, CD8+ T cells had more expanded clones than CD4+.

The CDR3 has 15 residues. V lost 3 bases to trimming and J lost 0 bases, with 9 bases between them. Germline lookup yields CDR1 KGHSH and CDR2 LQKENI. Sequenced by immunoSEQ multiplex PCR; TCRdb stores in-frame clones only, minus some. The repertoire consists of roughly 53,000 clones, with roughly 90% occurring once and the leading ten covering roughly 4.4%. This clone showed up just once. Its antigen is unidentified. The receptor's source is an adult with an advanced solid tumor such as melanoma, head and neck, liver or kidney cancer. The sample here was CD4+ or CD8+ T cells sorted from blood, taken in a trial of the OX40 agonist ivuxolimab. The genes are TRBV18 and TRBJ1-5; D gene ambiguous. CDR3 protein: CASSPRENSNQPQHF. Written as DNA, the CDR3 is TGTGCCAGCTCACCGAGAGAGAATAGCAATCAGCCCCAGCATTTT.